A single T cell receptor (beta chain) is shown here with its context. The germline CDR1 and CDR2 sequences are MGHRA and YSYEKL. After removal of 1 base from V and 5 bases from J, the junction contained 7 bases not matched to a gene. The CDR3 totals 15 residues. The data belong to a study of shared clonotypes between healthy human individuals. Here immunoSEQ multiplex PCR was the method, and the copy in TCRdb shows in-frame clones only, minus some. The table shows over 400,000 clones, with more than 75% occurring only once. Sample: PBMCs. This TCR was sampled from a woman between 40 and 55 years old in good health. Some clones in this sample may be carry-over from other donors' samples. V gene TRBV4-1 combines with J gene TRBJ2-7; 8 nucleotides line up with TRBD1. CDR3 coding DNA: TGCGCCAGCAGCCAAGGTGACAGGGGTCTGGACGAGCAGTACTTC. The encoded protein is CASSQGDRGLDEQYF.